The rows below give T cell receptor beta chains drawn from one sample of a study of CD8 T cells in Susac syndrome. TCRdb redid the calling of the immunoSEQ multiplex PCR reads with MiXCR, one entry per CDR3 protein. The profile shows some 260,000 distinct CDR3 sequences, around 83% of them singletons. The sequenced sample consisted of CD8+ T cells from PBMCs. The receptors were gathered from a human donor with multiple sclerosis. CDR3s include the opening cysteine and the closing phenylalanine or tryptophan. A D gene is named only where the DNA matches it firmly. Expanded clones get a size class; other rows say once, few or many, or leave the size out.

clone size: NA; V gene: TRBV18; D gene: NA; J gene: TRBJ2-1; CDR3 DNA: TGTGCCAGCTCACCCCTAGCGACTGGGAATGAGCAGTTCTTC; CDR3 protein: CASSPLATGNEQFF
clone size: NA; V gene: TRBV19; D gene: NA; J gene: TRBJ1-1; CDR3 DNA: TGTGCCAGTAGTATGGAACGGGGGGCGAGGACTGAAGCTTTCTTT; CDR3 protein: CASSMERGARTEAFF
clone size: few; V gene: TRBV11-2; D gene: TRBD2; J gene: TRBJ2-5; CDR3 DNA: TGTGCCAGCAGCTCCGGACTAGTGGCCCAGTACTTC; CDR3 protein: CASSSGLVAQYF
clone size: NA; V gene: TRBV3-1; D gene: NA; J gene: TRBJ1-2; CDR3 DNA: TGTGCCAGCAGCCCGTCGCGCACCCTTCGAAAGATCTATGGCTACACCTTC; CDR3 protein: CASSPSRTLRKIYGYTF
clone size: NA; V gene: TRBV7-6; D gene: TRBD1; J gene: TRBJ2-2; CDR3 DNA: TGTGCCAGCAGCTTATCAGGGGGCAACACCGGGGAGCTGTTTTTT; CDR3 protein: CASSLSGGNTGELFF
clone size: few; V gene: TRBV7-9; D gene: NA; J gene: TRBJ2-2; CDR3 DNA: TGTGCCAGCAGCCGCTCGGGAGCCGGGGAGCTGTTTTTT; CDR3 protein: CASSRSGAGELFF
clone size: few; V gene: TRBV4-1; D gene: NA; J gene: TRBJ2-1; CDR3 DNA: TGCGCCAGCAGCCACAGGGCTCTTCACGATTACAATGAGCAGTTCTTC; CDR3 protein: CASSHRALHDYNEQFF
clone size: few; V gene: TRBV28; D gene: TRBD1; J gene: TRBJ1-2; CDR3 DNA: TGTGCCAGCAGCCCGGACAGGTCCTATGGCTACACCTTC; CDR3 protein: CASSPDRSYGYTF
clone size: NA; V gene: TRBV28; D gene: TRBD1; J gene: TRBJ1-1; CDR3 DNA: TGTGCCAGCAGTTTCCCCCTAGGACAGGTCGGAACTGAAGCTTTCTTT; CDR3 protein: CASSFPLGQVGTEAFF
clone size: few; V gene: TRBV7-6; D gene: NA; J gene: TRBJ2-3; CDR3 DNA: TGTGCCAGCAGCCCCGACTGGACAGATACGCAGTATTTT; CDR3 protein: CASSPDWTDTQYF
clone size: NA; V gene: TRBV23-1; D gene: NA; J gene: TRBJ1-5; CDR3 DNA: TGCGCCAGCAGTCAATCCGAGATTTGGCAGGGTTTACAGCCCCAGCATTTT; CDR3 protein: CASSQSEIWQGLQPQHF
clone size: NA; V gene: TRBV3-1; D gene: TRBD2; J gene: TRBJ2-1; CDR3 DNA: TGTGCCAGCAGCCAAGATTGGGGGGGCTCCTACAATGAGCAGTTCTTC; CDR3 protein: CASSQDWGGSYNEQFF
clone size: NA; V gene: TRBV27; D gene: NA; J gene: TRBJ2-2; CDR3 DNA: TGTGCCAGCAGCACGCCGGGACTGGGGACCGGGGAGCTGTTTTTT; CDR3 protein: CASSTPGLGTGELFF
clone size: NA; V gene: TRBV27; D gene: TRBD2; J gene: TRBJ2-1; CDR3 DNA: TGTGCCACCACGAAGACGGGAGGGCCGAATGAGCAGTTCTTC; CDR3 protein: CATTKTGGPNEQFF
clone size: NA; V gene: TRBV3-1; D gene: NA; J gene: TRBJ2-2; CDR3 DNA: TGTGCCAGCAGCCTAGGACATTCGAACACCGGGGAGCTGTTTTTT; CDR3 protein: CASSLGHSNTGELFF
clone size: NA; V gene: TRBV6-2/TRBV6-3; D gene: TRBD2; J gene: TRBJ2-1; CDR3 DNA: TGTGCCAGCAGTTACTTCTACGGGACTAGCGGGTACAATGAGCAGTTCTTC; CDR3 protein: CASSYFYGTSGYNEQFF
clone size: NA; V gene: TRBV9; D gene: NA; J gene: TRBJ2-5; CDR3 DNA: TGTGCCAGCAGCGTAATCGCCACTAGTCTGGAGACCCAGTACTTC; CDR3 protein: CASSVIATSLETQYF
clone size: NA; V gene: TRBV19; D gene: NA; J gene: TRBJ2-3; CDR3 DNA: TGTGCCAGTAGTATAGAAAACAGATACACAGATACGCAGTATTTT; CDR3 protein: CASSIENRYTDTQYF
clone size: NA; V gene: TRBV12-3/TRBV12-4; D gene: TRBD1; J gene: TRBJ1-6; CDR3 DNA: TGTGCCAGCAGAGAGACAGGGGATTCACCCCTCCACTTT; CDR3 protein: CASRETGDSPLHF
clone size: NA; V gene: TRBV29-1; D gene: TRBD2; J gene: TRBJ2-1; CDR3 DNA: TGCAGCGTCGCAAGACTAGCGGGAGACCCTAGCTCCTACAATGAGCAGTTCTTC; CDR3 protein: CSVARLAGDPSSYNEQFF
clone size: NA; V gene: TRBV7-9; D gene: NA; J gene: TRBJ2-1; CDR3 DNA: TGTGCCAGCAGCTTCCCCCTACGGAATGAGCAGTTCTTC; CDR3 protein: CASSFPLRNEQFF
clone size: few; V gene: TRBV6-1; D gene: NA; J gene: TRBJ1-3; CDR3 DNA: NA; CDR3 protein: CASSTSDIGNTIYF
clone size: NA; V gene: TRBV7-6; D gene: NA; J gene: TRBJ1-2; CDR3 DNA: TGTGCCAGCAGCTTGGGCGATGTCGGGCCACCCTCCCTCTATGGCTACACCTTC; CDR3 protein: CASSLGDVGPPSLYGYTF
clone size: NA; V gene: TRBV7-6; D gene: NA; J gene: TRBJ1-5; CDR3 DNA: TGTGCCAGCAGCTCCGACGATCGCAATCAGCCCCAGCATTTT; CDR3 protein: CASSSDDRNQPQHF
clone size: NA; V gene: TRBV7-8; D gene: TRBD1; J gene: TRBJ1-4; CDR3 DNA: TGTGCCAGCAGCTTAGTCAGGGGGTCGAATGAAAAACTGTTTTTT; CDR3 protein: CASSLVRGSNEKLFF
clone size: NA; V gene: TRBV2; D gene: NA; J gene: TRBJ2-7; CDR3 DNA: TGTGCCAGCGTAGCGAGCTACTACGAGCAGTACTTC; CDR3 protein: CASVASYYEQYF
clone size: once; V gene: TRBV28; D gene: NA; J gene: TRBJ1-5; CDR3 DNA: TGTGCCAGCAGGGGAAGAGCCCAGCATTTT; CDR3 protein: CASRGRAQHF
clone size: NA; V gene: TRBV3-1; D gene: TRBD1; J gene: TRBJ2-1; CDR3 DNA: TGTGCCAGCAGCCATCAGGGGGCATGGGCGGCTAGGGACTACAATGAGCAGTTCTTC; CDR3 protein: CASSHQGAWAARDYNEQFF
clone size: NA; V gene: TRBV6-1; D gene: NA; J gene: TRBJ1-2; CDR3 DNA: TGTGCCAGCAGACACCAGACAGTCGAGTATGGCTACACCTTC; CDR3 protein: CASRHQTVEYGYTF
clone size: NA; V gene: TRBV6-1; D gene: NA; J gene: TRBJ2-7; CDR3 DNA: TGTGCCAGCACCCCAGGAGAGGGCGCGTTGTTCTACGAGCAGTACTTC; CDR3 protein: CASTPGEGALFYEQYF
clone size: NA; V gene: TRBV10-3; D gene: NA; J gene: TRBJ1-5; CDR3 DNA: TGTGCCATCAGGGGAGGGGGGGATCAGCCCCAGCATTTT; CDR3 protein: CAIRGGGDQPQHF
clone size: NA; V gene: TRBV28; D gene: TRBD2; J gene: TRBJ2-6; CDR3 DNA: TGTGCCAGCAGTACAGGACTAGCGGGGCTCTTAAGCTCTGGGGCCAACGTCCTGACTTTC; CDR3 protein: CASSTGLAGLLSSGANVLTF
clone size: NA; V gene: TRBV3-1; D gene: TRBD2; J gene: TRBJ2-1; CDR3 DNA: TGTGCCAGCAGCCAAGAACAAGCGGGAGGCGAAGGCAATGAGCAGTTCTTC; CDR3 protein: CASSQEQAGGEGNEQFF
clone size: NA; V gene: TRBV10-3; D gene: NA; J gene: TRBJ2-6; CDR3 DNA: TGTGCCATCGAAACCGGGAAGGACGGGGCCAACGTCCTGACTTTC; CDR3 protein: CAIETGKDGANVLTF
clone size: NA; V gene: TRBV4-2; D gene: TRBD2; J gene: TRBJ2-7; CDR3 DNA: TGTGCCAGCAGCCAGGAATCTAGCGGGAGTACCTACGAGCAGTACTTC; CDR3 protein: CASSQESSGSTYEQYF
clone size: NA; V gene: TRBV4-1; D gene: NA; J gene: TRBJ2-1; CDR3 DNA: TGCGCCAGCAGCCCTCTAGGGGCTAGCAGCTCCTACAATGAGCAGTTCTTC; CDR3 protein: CASSPLGASSSYNEQFF
clone size: NA; V gene: TRBV25-1; D gene: NA; J gene: TRBJ2-5; CDR3 DNA: TGTGCCGGCAGTGAACTGGGGGGAGTGGGAGAGCAGTACTTC; CDR3 protein: CAGSELGGVGEQYF
clone size: NA; V gene: TRBV13; D gene: NA; J gene: TRBJ2-3; CDR3 DNA: TGTGCCACCTCGGATCGCACAGATACGCAGTATTTT; CDR3 protein: CATSDRTDTQYF
clone size: NA; V gene: TRBV15; D gene: NA; J gene: TRBJ2-7; CDR3 DNA: TGTGCCACCAGCCGGGGGAATCCATACGAGCAGTACTTC; CDR3 protein: CATSRGNPYEQYF
clone size: NA; V gene: TRBV7-9; D gene: TRBD1; J gene: TRBJ2-2; CDR3 DNA: TGTGCCAGCAGCTCGGACAGGGTGGCCGGGGAGCTGTTTTTT; CDR3 protein: CASSSDRVAGELFF
clone size: NA; V gene: TRBV10-3; D gene: NA; J gene: TRBJ2-5; CDR3 DNA: TGTGCCATCAGCGAGGGTAGGGCAGAGACCCAGTACTTC; CDR3 protein: CAISEGRAETQYF
clone size: few; V gene: TRBV7-9; D gene: NA; J gene: TRBJ2-7; CDR3 DNA: TGTGCCAGCAATCTCGGGCGGGGCAGATCCTACGAGCAGTACTTC; CDR3 protein: CASNLGRGRSYEQYF
clone size: NA; V gene: TRBV30; D gene: TRBD1; J gene: TRBJ2-7; CDR3 DNA: TGTGCCTGCCGCGGGCAAACAGGGGTGAATCCCTACGAGCAGTACTTC; CDR3 protein: CACRGQTGVNPYEQYF
clone size: NA; V gene: TRBV6-6; D gene: NA; J gene: TRBJ1-2; CDR3 DNA: TGTGCCAGCAGTTACGGGGAGGGTGATGGCTACACCTTC; CDR3 protein: CASSYGEGDGYTF
clone size: NA; V gene: TRBV7-9; D gene: NA; J gene: TRBJ2-5; CDR3 DNA: TGTGCCAGCAGCCCAGGGACGGGGGTGAGGGAGACCCAGTACTTC; CDR3 protein: CASSPGTGVRETQYF